The T cell receptor (beta chain) under discussion was sequenced for a study of blood T cell repertoires in COVID-19. This CDR3 is 14 amino acids long. Germline CDR1 and CDR2: MNHEY and SMNVEV (reference sequence). Trimming took off 3 bases at V and 1 base at J, with 9 bases between the two ends. The data were produced by immunoSEQ multiplex PCR, yet TCRdb's version contains in-frame clones alone and is incomplete. Among about 130,000 clones, roughly 80% were seen once, and the ten largest hold roughly 3%. The sequenced material came from peripheral blood. The chain has TRBV27 and TRBJ1-1, with a possible D match to TRBD1 (5 bases). The clonotype was recovered from a woman aged 80 or older with acute or convalescent COVID-19. The CDR3 protein is CASSLYTGNTEAFF. The CDR3 region has the DNA TGTGCCAGCAGTTTGTACACAGGGAACACTGAAGCTTTCTTT.